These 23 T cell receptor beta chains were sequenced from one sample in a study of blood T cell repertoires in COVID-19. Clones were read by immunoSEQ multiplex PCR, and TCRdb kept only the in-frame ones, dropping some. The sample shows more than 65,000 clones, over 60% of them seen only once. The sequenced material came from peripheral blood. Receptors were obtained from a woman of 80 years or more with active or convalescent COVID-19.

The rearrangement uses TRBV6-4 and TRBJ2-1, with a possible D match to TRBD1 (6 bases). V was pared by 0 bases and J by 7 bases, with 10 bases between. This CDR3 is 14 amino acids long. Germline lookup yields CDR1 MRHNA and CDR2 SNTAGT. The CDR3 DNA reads TGTGCCAGCAGTGACTCGAAGGGGGTTAATGAGCAGTTCTTC. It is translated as CASSDSKGVNEQFF.

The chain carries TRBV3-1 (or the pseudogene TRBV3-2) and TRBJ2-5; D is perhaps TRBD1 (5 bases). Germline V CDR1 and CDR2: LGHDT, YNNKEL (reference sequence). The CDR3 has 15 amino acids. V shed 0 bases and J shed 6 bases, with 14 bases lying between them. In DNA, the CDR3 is TGTGCCAGCAGCCAAGATTTTCCAGGGTGGCAGACCCAGTACTTC. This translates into CASSQDFPGWQTQYF.

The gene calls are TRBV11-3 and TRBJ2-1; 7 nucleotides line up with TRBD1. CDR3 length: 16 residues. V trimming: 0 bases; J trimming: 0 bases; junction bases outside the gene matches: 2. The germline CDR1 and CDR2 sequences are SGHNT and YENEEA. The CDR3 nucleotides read TGTGCCAGCAGCTTAGACGGGACAGACTCCTACAATGAGCAGTTCTTC. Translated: CASSLDGTDSYNEQFF.

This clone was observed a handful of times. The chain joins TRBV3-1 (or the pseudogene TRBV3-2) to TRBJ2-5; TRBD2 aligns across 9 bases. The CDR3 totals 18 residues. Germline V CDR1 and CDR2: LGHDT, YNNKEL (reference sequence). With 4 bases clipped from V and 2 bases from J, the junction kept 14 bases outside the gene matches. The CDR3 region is CASSPSGQAGGAQETQYF. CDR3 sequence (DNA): TGTGCCAGCAGCCCCTCTGGCCAAGCGGGGGGCGCTCAAGAGACCCAGTACTTC.

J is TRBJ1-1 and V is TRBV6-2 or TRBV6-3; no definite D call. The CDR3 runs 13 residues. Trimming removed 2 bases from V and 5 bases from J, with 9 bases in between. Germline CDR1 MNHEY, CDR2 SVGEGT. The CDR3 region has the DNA TGTGCCAGCAGTTACAGCGAATTGACTGAAGCTTTCTTT. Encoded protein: CASSYSELTEAFF.

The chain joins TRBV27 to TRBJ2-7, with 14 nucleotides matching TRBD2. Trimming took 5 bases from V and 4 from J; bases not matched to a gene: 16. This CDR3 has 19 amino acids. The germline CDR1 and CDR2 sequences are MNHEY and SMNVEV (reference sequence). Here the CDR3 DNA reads TGTGCCAGCAGTGCCGTCCCGGGACTAGCGGGGGTCTCTTCGTACGAGCAGTACTTC. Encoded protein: CASSAVPGLAGVSSYEQYF.

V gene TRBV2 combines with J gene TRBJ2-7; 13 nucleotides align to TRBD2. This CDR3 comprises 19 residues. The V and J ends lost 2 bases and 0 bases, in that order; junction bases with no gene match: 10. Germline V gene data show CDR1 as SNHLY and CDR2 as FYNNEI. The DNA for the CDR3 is TGTGCCAGCAGTGAACTGTTAGGACTAGCGGGAGCCAGCTCCTACGAGCAGTACTTC. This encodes CASSELLGLAGASSYEQYF.

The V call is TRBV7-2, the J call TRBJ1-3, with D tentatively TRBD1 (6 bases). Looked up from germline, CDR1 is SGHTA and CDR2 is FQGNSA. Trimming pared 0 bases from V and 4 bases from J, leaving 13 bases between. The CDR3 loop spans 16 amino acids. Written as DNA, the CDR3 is TGTGCCAGCAGCTTAGCGGCAGCAGGGGTGGGAAACACCATATATTTT. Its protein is CASSLAAAGVGNTIYF.

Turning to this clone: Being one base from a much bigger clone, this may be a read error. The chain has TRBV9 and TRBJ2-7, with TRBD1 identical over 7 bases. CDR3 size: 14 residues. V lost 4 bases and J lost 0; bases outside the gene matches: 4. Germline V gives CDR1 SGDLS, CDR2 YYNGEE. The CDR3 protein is CASSPGTDSYEQYF. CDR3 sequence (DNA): TGTGCCAGCAGCCCCGGGACAGACTCCTACGAGCAGTACTTC.

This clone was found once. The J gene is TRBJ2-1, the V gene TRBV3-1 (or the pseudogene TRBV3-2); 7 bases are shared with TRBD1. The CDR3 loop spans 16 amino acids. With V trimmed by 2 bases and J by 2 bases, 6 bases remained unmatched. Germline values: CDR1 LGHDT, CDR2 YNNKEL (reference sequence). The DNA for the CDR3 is TGTGCCAGCAGCCAAACGGACAGGCAGCCCTACAATGAGCAGTTCTTC. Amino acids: CASSQTDRQPYNEQFF.

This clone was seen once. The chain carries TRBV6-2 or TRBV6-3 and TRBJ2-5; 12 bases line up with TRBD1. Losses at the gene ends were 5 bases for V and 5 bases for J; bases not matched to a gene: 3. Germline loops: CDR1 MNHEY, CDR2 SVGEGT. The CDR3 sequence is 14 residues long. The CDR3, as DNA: TGTGCCAGCAGTAGGGACAGGGGGCTGGAGACCCAGTACTTC. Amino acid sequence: CASSRDRGLETQYF.

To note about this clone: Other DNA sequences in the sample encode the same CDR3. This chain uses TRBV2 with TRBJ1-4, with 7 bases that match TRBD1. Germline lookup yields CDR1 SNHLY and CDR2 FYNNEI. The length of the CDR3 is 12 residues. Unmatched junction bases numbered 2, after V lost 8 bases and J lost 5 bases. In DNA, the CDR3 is TGTGCCAGCGGGACAGAGAATGAAAAACTGTTTTTT. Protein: CASGTENEKLFF.

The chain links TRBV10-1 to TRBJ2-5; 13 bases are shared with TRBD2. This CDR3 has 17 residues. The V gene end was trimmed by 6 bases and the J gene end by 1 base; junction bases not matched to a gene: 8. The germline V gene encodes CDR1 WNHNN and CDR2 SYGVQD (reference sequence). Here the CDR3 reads CASSAGGLAGAQETQYF. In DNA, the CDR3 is TGCGCCAGCAGCGCCGGTGGACTAGCGGGGGCCCAAGAGACCCAGTACTTC.

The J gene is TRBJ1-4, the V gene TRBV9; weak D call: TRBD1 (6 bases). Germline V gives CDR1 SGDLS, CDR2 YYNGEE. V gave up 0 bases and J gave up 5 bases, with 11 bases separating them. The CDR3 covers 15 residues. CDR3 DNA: TGTGCCAGCAGCGTAGCCGGGACAAGGAATGAAAAACTGTTTTTT. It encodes CASSVAGTRNEKLFF.

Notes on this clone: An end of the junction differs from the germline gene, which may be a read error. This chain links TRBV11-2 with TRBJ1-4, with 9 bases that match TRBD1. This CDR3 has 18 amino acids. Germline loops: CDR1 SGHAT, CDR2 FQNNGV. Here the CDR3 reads CASSPGIGTGLVNGKLFF. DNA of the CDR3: TGTGCCAGCAGCCCGGGAATAGGGACAGGGCTCGTTAATGGAAAACTGTTTTTT.

CDR3 amino acids: CASSFVAGTDTQYF. For the CDR3, the DNA is TGTGCCAGCAGTTTTGTAGCGGGCACAGATACGCAGTATTTT. The V gene is TRBV28, the J gene TRBJ2-3; TRBD2 is a possible D gene (6 bases). Germline values: CDR1 MDHEN, CDR2 SYDVKM. The CDR3 covers 14 residues. The V end was cut by 3 bases, the J end by 1 base, with 8 bases between.

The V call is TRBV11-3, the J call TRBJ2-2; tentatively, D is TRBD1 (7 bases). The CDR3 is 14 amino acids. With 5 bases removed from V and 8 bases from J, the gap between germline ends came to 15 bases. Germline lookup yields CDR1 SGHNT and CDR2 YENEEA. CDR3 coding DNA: TGTGCCAGCAGCCCCCAGGGGGGCCAAGGGGAGCTGTTTTTT. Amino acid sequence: CASSPQGGQGELFF.

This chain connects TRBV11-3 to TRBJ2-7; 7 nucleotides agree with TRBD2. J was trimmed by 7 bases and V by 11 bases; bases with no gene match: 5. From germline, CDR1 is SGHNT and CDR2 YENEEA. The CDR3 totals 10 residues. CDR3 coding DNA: TGTGCCCCCCGGGGAGGGGAGCAGTACTTC. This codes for CAPRGGEQYF.

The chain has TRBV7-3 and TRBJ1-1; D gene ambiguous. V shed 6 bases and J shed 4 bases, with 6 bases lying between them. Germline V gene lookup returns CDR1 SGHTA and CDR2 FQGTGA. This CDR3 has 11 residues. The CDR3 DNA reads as TGTGCCAGCAGGGCTGGCACTGAAGCTTTCTTT. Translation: CASRAGTEAFF.

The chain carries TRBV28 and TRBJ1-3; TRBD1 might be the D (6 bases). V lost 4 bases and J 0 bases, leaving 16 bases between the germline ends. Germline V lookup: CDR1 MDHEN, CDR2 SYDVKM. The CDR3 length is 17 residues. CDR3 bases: TGTGCCAGCAGTTCAGACTTGACAGGTCTCTCTGGAAACACCATATATTTT. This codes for CASSSDLTGLSGNTIYF.

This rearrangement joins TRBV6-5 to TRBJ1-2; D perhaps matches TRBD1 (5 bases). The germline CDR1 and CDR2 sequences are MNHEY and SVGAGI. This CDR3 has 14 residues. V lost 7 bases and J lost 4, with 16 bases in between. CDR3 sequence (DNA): TGTGCCAGCACCCAGGGCGGGATCATCTATGGCTACACCTTC. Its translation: CASTQGGIIYGYTF.

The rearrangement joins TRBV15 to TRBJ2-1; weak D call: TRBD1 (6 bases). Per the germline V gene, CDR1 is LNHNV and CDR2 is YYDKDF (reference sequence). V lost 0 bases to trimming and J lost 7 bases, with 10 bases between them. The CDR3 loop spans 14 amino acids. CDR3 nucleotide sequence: TGTGCCACCAGCAGAGATTTTACAGGGAATGAGCAGTTCTTC. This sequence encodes CATSRDFTGNEQFF. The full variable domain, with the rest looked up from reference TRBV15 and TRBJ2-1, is DAMVIQNPRYQVTQFGKPVTLSCSQTLNHNVMYWYQQKSSQAPKLLFHYYDKDFNNEADTPDNFQSRRPNTSFCFLDIRSPGLGDTAMYLCATSRDFTGNEQFFGPGTRLTVL.

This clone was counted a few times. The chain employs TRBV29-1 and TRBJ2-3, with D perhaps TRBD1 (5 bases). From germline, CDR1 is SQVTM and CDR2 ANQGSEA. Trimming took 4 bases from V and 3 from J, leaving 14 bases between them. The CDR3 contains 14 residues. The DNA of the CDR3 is TGCAGCGTTGCAGGGATAGCTTCAACAGATACGCAGTATTTT. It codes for CSVAGIASTDTQYF.